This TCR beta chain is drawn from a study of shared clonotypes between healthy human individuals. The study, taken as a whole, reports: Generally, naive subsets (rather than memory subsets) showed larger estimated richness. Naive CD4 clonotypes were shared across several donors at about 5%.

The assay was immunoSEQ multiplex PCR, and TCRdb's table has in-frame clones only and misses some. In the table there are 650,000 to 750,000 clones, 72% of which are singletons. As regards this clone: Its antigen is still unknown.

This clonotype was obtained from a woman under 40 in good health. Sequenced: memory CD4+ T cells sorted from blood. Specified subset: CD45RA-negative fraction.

The CDR3 nucleotides read TGCAGCGTTGGACTGTCCGGCGGGTCCCAGCATTTT. Its protein is CSVGLSGGSQHF. The chain recombines TRBV29-1 with TRBJ1-5; the D is unclear. The V end was cut by 4 bases, the J end by 11 bases, with 15 bases between. Germline-derived CDR1 and CDR2 are SQVTM and ANQGSEA. The length of the CDR3 is 12 residues.